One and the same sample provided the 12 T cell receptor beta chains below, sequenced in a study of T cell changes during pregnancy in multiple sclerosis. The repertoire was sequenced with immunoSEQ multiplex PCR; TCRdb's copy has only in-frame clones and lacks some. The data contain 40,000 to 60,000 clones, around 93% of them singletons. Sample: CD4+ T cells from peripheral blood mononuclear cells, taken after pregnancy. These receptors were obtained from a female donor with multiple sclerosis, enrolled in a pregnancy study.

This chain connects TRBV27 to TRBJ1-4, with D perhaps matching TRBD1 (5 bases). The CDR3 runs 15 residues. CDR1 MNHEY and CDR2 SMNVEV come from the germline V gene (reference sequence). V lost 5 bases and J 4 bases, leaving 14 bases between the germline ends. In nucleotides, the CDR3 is TGTGCCAGCAGTCGGATCGACAGAGTTAATGAAAAACTGTTTTTT. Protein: CASSRIDRVNEKLFF.

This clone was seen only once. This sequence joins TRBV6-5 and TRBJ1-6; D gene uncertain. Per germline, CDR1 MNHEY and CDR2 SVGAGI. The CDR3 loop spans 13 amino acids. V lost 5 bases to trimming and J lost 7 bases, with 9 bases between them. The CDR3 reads CASSMTENSPLHF. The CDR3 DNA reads TGTGCCAGCAGTATGACGGAGAATTCACCCCTCCACTTT.

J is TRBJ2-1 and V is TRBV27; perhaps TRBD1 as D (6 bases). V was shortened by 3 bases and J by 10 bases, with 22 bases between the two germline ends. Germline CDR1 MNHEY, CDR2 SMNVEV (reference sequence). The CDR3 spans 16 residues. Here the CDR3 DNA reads TGTGCCAGCAGTTTGTTCCGGGACACGGGTCGTGCAGAGCAGTTCTTC. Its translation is CASSLFRDTGRAEQFF.

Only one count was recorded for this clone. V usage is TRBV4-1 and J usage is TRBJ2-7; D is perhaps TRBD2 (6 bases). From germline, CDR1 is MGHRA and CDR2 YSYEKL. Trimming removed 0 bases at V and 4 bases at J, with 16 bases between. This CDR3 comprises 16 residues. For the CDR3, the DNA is TGCGCCAGCAGCCAAGAACTGGCTAGCGAAGTTTACGAGCAGTACTTC. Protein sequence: CASSQELASEVYEQYF.

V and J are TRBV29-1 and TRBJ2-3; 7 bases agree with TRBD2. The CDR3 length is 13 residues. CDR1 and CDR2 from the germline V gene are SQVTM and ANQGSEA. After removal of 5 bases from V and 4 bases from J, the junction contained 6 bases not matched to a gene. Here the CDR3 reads CSVLRELADTQYF. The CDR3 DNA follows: TGCAGCGTTCTGCGGGAGCTCGCAGATACGCAGTATTTT.

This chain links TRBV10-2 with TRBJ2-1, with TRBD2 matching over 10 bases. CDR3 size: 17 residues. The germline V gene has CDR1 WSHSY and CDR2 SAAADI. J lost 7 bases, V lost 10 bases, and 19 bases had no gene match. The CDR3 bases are TGCGCCAACATACATCCTAGCGGGAGCCCTACAAGGAATGAGCAGTTCTTC. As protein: CANIHPSGSPTRNEQFF.

CDR3 loop: CASSPGQGVDQPQHF. DNA for the CDR3: TGTGCCAGCAGCCCGGGACAGGGGGTTGATCAGCCCCAGCATTTT. This sequence joins TRBV13 and TRBJ1-5; 11 bases agree with TRBD1. CDR1 PRHDT and CDR2 FYEKMQ come from the germline V gene (reference sequence). The CDR3 has 15 amino acids. Unmatched junction bases numbered 5, after V lost 5 bases and J lost 5 bases.

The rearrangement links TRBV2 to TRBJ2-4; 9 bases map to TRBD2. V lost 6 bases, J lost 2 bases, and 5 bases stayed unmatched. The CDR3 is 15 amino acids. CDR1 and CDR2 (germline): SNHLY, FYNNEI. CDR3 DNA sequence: TGTGCCAGCAGGGTTAGCGGGAGTTCCAAAAACATTCAGTACTTC. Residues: CASRVSGSSKNIQYF. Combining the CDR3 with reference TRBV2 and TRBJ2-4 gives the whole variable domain EPEVTQTPSHQVTQMGQEVILRCVPISNHLYFYWYRQILGQKVEFLVSFYNNEISEKSEIFDDQFSVERPDGSNFTLKIRSTKLEDSAMYFCASRVSGSSKNIQYFGAGTRLSVL.

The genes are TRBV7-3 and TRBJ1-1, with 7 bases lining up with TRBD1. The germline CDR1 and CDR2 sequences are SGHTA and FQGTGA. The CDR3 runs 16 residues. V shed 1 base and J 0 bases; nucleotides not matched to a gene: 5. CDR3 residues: CASSLRQGPMNTEAFF. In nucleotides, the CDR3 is TGTGCCAGCAGCTTAAGACAGGGACCAATGAACACTGAAGCTTTCTTT.

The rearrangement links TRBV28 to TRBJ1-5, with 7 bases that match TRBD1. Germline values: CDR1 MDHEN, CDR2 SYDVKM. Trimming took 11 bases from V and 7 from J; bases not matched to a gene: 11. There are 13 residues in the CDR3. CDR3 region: CAAKDRVGQPQHF. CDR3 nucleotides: TGTGCCGCCAAAGACAGGGTGGGACAGCCCCAGCATTTT.

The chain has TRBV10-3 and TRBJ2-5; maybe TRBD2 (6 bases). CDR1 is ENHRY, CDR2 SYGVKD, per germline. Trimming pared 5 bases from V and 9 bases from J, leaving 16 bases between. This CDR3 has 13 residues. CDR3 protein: CAISRDSRGAQYF. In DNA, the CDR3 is TGTGCCATCAGTAGGGACTCACGAGGGGCCCAGTACTTC.

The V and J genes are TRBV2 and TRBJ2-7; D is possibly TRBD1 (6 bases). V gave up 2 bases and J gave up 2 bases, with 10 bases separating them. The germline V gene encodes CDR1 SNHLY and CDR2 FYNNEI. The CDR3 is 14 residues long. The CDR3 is CASSERTVAYEQYF. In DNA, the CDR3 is TGTGCCAGCAGTGAAAGGACAGTCGCCTACGAGCAGTACTTC.